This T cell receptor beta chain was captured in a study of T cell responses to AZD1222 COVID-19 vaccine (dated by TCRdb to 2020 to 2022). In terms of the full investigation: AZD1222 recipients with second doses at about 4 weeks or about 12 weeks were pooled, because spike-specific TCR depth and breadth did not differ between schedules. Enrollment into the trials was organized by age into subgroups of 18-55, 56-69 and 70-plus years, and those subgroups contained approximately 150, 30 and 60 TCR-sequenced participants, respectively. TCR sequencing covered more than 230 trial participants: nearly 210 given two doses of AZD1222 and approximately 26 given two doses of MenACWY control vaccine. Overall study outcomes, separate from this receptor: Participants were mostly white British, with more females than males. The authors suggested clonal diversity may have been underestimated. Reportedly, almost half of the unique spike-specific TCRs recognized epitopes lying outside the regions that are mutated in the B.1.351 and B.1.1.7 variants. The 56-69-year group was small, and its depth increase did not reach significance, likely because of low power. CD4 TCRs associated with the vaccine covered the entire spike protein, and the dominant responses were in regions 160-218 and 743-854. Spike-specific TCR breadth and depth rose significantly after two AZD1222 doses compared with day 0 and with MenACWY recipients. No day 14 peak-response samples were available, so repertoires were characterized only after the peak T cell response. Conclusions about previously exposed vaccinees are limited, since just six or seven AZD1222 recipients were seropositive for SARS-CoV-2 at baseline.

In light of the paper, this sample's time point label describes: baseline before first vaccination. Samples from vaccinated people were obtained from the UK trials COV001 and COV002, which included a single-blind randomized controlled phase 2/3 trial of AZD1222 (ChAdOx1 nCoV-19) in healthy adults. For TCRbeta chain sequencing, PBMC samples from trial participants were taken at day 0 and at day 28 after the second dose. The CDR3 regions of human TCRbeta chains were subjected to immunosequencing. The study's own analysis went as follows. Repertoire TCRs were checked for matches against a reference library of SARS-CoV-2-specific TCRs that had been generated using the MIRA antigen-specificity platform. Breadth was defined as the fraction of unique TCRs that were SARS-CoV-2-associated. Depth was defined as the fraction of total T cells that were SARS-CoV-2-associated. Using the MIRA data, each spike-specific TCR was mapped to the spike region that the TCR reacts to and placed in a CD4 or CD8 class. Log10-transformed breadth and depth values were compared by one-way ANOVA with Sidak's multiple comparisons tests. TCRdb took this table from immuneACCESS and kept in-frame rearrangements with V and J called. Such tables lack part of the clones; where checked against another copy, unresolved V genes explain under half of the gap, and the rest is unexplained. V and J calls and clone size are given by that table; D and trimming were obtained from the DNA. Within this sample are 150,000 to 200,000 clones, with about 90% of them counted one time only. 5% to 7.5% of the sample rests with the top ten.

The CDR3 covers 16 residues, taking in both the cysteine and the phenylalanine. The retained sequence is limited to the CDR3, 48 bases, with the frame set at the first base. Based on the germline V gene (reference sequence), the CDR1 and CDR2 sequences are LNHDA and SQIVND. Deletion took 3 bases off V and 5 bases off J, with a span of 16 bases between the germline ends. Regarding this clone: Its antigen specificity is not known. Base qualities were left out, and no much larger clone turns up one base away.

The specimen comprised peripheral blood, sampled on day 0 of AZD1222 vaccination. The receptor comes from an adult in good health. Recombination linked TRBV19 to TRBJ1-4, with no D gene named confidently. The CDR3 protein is CASSIASPGRNEKLFF. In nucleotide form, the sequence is TGTGCCAGTAGTATTGCCTCTCCGGGAAGGAATGAAAAACTGTTTTTT.